These T cell receptor beta chains were read from a single sample in a study of CD8 T cells in Susac syndrome. TCRdb analysed the immunoSEQ multiplex PCR reads with MiXCR anew, one entry per CDR3 protein. The sample lists some 160,000 distinct CDR3 sequences, about 95% seen once, with 0.15% to 0.2% in the top ten. Material: CD8+ T cells from PBMCs. The receptor source for this set is a human donor with multiple sclerosis. Each CDR3 is given with its conserved first and last residue. D genes are given only for firm matches. Not all rows give a size; the values are once, few, many and, for expanded clones, a class.

abundance	j_gene	v_gene	d_gene	CDR3aa	CDR3nt
-	TRBJ1-2	TRBV29-1	-	CSVEGGDGYTF	TGCAGCGTTGAAGGAGGGGATGGCTACACCTTC
few	TRBJ2-1	TRBV29-1	TRBD1	CSVTGTGSYNEQFF	TGCAGCGTTACGGGGACAGGTTCGTACAATGAGCAGTTCTTC
once	TRBJ2-1	TRBV29-1	-	CSVGGPYNEQFF	TGCAGCGTTGGGGGTCCTTACAATGAGCAGTTCTTC
-	TRBJ2-1	TRBV7-9	TRBD2	CASSPGTSGNNEQFF	TGTGCCAGCAGCCCCGGGACTAGCGGAAACAATGAGCAGTTCTTC
-	TRBJ1-2	TRBV4-1	-	CASSQERLLNGYTF	TGCGCCAGCAGCCAAGAGCGACTCCTAAATGGCTACACCTTC
-	TRBJ1-6	TRBV6-6	-	CASTDRPTYNSPLHF	TGTGCCAGCACCGACAGGCCGACCTATAATTCACCCCTCCACTTT
-	TRBJ2-7	TRBV29-1	TRBD1	CSVRTGRYEQYF	TGCAGCGTCAGGACAGGGCGCTACGAGCAGTACTTC
-	TRBJ1-4	TRBV2	-	CASRGRVENEKLFF	TGTGCCAGCAGGGGAAGAGTGGAGAATGAAAAACTGTTTTTT
-	TRBJ2-2	TRBV9	TRBD1	CASSPHGTGYTGELFF	TGTGCCAGCAGCCCTCACGGGACAGGGTACACCGGGGAGCTGTTTTTT
once	TRBJ2-3	TRBV12-3/TRBV12-4	-	CATLKTDTQYF	TGTGCCACCCTTAAGACAGATACGCAGTATTTT
-	TRBJ1-5	TRBV2	-	CASSEARTTPNNQPQHF	TGTGCCAGCAGTGAAGCACGAACCACACCCAACAATCAGCCCCAGCATTTT
-	TRBJ2-1	TRBV27	-	CASSFRDSYNEQFF	TGTGCCAGCAGTTTTCGGGACTCATACAATGAGCAGTTCTTC
-	TRBJ1-5	TRBV19	-	CASSILKDQPQHF	TGTGCCAGTAGTATTTTGAAGGATCAGCCCCAGCATTTT
-	TRBJ2-3	TRBV20-1	-	CSASRYTSQYF	TGCAGTGCTAGTCGGTATACCTCGCAGTATTTT
-	TRBJ2-1	TRBV29-1	-	CSVEDLGATMGDEQFF	TGCAGCGTTGAAGATCTTGGAGCCACAATGGGGGATGAGCAGTTCTTC
-	TRBJ2-2	TRBV7-8	-	CASSLFEGGRSVAGELFF	TGTGCCAGCAGCTTATTCGAAGGTGGCAGGTCGGTCGCCGGGGAGCTGTTTTTT
-	TRBJ2-7	TRBV29-1	-	CSVDAGVDYEQYF	TGCAGCGTTGATGCAGGGGTTGATTACGAGCAGTACTTC
-	TRBJ2-1	TRBV20-1	-	CSARDIGDFYNEQFF	TGCAGTGCTAGAGATATAGGAGATTTCTACAATGAGCAGTTCTTC
-	TRBJ1-1	TRBV9	-	CASSAQGGGAFF	TGTGCCAGCAGCGCCCAGGGTGGGGGAGCTTTCTTT
-	TRBJ2-5	TRBV2	-	CASSEAGSVETQYF	TGTGCCAGCAGTGAAGCGGGATCAGTAGAGACCCAGTACTTC
-	TRBJ2-5	TRBV20-1	TRBD2	CSTLASGRAGETQYF	TGCAGTACTCTCGCTAGCGGGAGGGCCGGAGAGACCCAGTACTTC
-	TRBJ1-2	TRBV12-5	-	CASGLPRIYGYTF	TGTGCTAGTGGTTTGCCTCGGATCTATGGCTACACCTTC
-	TRBJ1-1	TRBV27	-	CASSWARGANTEAFF	TGTGCCAGCAGTTGGGCGCGTGGGGCGAACACTGAAGCTTTCTTT
-	TRBJ2-3	TRBV15	-	CATSTAAWDTQYF	TGTGCCACCAGTACAGCAGCTTGGGATACGCAGTATTTT
-	TRBJ2-7	TRBV7-9	-	CASSLGPREQYF	TGTGCCAGCAGCCTCGGACCCAGGGAGCAGTACTTC
-	TRBJ2-1	TRBV27	-	CASTRGPYNEQFF	TGTGCCAGCACGCGGGGCCCCTACAATGAGCAGTTCTTC
once	TRBJ2-1	TRBV4-1	-	CASRHQRNHNEQFF	TGCGCCAGCAGGCACCAGAGGAACCACAATGAGCAGTTCTTC
-	TRBJ2-3	TRBV29-1	TRBD2	CSVEPSGVKASNFGTQYF	TGCAGCGTTGAACCTAGCGGGGTTAAGGCCTCCAATTTTGGTACGCAGTATTTT
-	TRBJ2-7	TRBV7-9	-	CASSLAGEQYF	TGTGCCAGCAGTCTGGCTGGCGAGCAGTACTTC
-	TRBJ1-4	TRBV30	TRBD1	CAWSKGQGNEKLFF	TGTGCCTGGAGCAAGGGACAGGGGAATGAAAAACTGTTTTTT
-	TRBJ2-2	TRBV7-9	-	CASSLSNTGELFF	TGTGCCAGCAGCCTTTCTAACACCGGGGAGCTGTTTTTT
-	TRBJ2-7	TRBV11-2	-	CASSQGASGMYEQYF	TGTGCCAGCAGCCAGGGGGCTAGCGGGATGTACGAGCAGTACTTC
-	TRBJ1-2	TRBV23-1	-	CASSQPGQSDGYTF	TGCGCCAGCAGTCAACCTGGACAGTCGGATGGCTACACCTTC
-	TRBJ1-5	TRBV27	-	CASSSGQFNQPQHF	TGTGCCAGCAGTAGCGGACAGTTCAATCAGCCCCAGCATTTT
once	TRBJ2-1	TRBV9	-	CASSVGRSKDEQFF	TGTGCCAGCAGCGTAGGGCGAAGTAAGGATGAGCAGTTCTTC
-	TRBJ2-1	TRBV7-8	-	CASSSGRVHNEQFF	TGTGCCAGCAGCTCCGGGCGTGTCCACAATGAGCAGTTCTTC
-	TRBJ2-1	TRBV7-9	-	CASSSSLGSYNEQFF	TGTGCCAGCAGCTCATCACTTGGCTCCTACAATGAGCAGTTCTTC
once	TRBJ1-2	TRBV6-5	-	CASSYSASGLGYTF	TGTGCCAGCAGTTACTCCGCCAGTGGTCTTGGCTACACCTTC
once	TRBJ2-1	TRBV24-1	-	CATSDDHNEQFF	TGTGCCACCAGTGACGACCACAATGAGCAGTTCTTC
-	TRBJ1-2	TRBV4-1	TRBD1	CASSLRDSRGYGYTF	TGCGCCAGCAGCCTTCGGGACAGTCGGGGGTATGGCTACACCTTC
-	TRBJ2-7	TRBV27	-	CASRPLPGSYEQYF	TGTGCCAGCAGACCATTGCCAGGCTCCTACGAGCAGTACTTC
-	TRBJ1-1	TRBV29-1	-	CSVEDRLNTEAFF	TGCAGCGTTGAGGACAGATTGAACACTGAAGCTTTCTTT
-	TRBJ2-7	TRBV2	TRBD2	CASRATSGRAEQYF	TGTGCCAGCAGGGCTACTAGCGGGAGAGCCGAGCAGTACTTC
-	TRBJ2-3	TRBV15	-	CATSVRSPRTDTQYF	TGTGCCACCAGCGTACGGAGCCCCCGCACGGATACGCAGTATTTT
-	TRBJ2-1	TRBV11-2	-	CASSDTNNEQFF	TGTGCCAGCAGCGATACTAACAATGAGCAGTTCTTC
-	TRBJ1-5	TRBV10-3	-	CAISYRANNQPQHF	TGTGCCATCAGTTACAGGGCTAATAATCAGCCCCAGCATTTT
once	TRBJ2-3	TRBV24-1	-	CATSDPRANTDTQYF	TGTGCCACCAGTGACCCCAGGGCTAACACAGATACGCAGTATTTT
-	TRBJ2-7	TRBV28	-	CASSPFGNIYEQYF	TGTGCCAGCAGCCCTTTCGGGAATATTTACGAGCAGTACTTC